This T cell receptor beta chain was identified during a study of blood T cell repertoires in COVID-19. Clinical history as reported by participants underpinned cohort assignment. The table came from immunoSEQ multiplex PCR; TCRdb's copy has only in-frame clones and leaves some out. The sample includes about 180,000 clones, approximately 80% seen only once; the top ten take about 15%. The germline V gene encodes CDR1 SGHDT and CDR2 YYEEEE. The germline V and J ends were trimmed by 4 bases and 8 bases, with 12 bases remaining between them. The CDR3 contains 12 residues. Sequencing was carried out using PBMCs or T cells enriched from blood (not recorded which). This chain joins TRBV5-6 and TRBJ1-2; D not certain. The sequence was collected from a man aged 60 to 75 who had been exposed to COVID-19. The CDR3 nucleotides are TGTGCCAGCAGCCTCCGGGGAGGCGGCTACACCTTC. Amino acid sequence: CASSLRGGGYTF.